Listed here are 13 T cell receptor beta chains from one sample, sequenced in a study of blood T cells in healthy people across ages (dated by TCRdb to about 2015). The library came from 5' RACE. Instrument on record: Illumina HiSeq 2500. A second PCR of about 6 to 11 cycles was performed with a sample-barcoded 5' primer and a J-beta primer mix. TCRdb reran the public reads through fastp at Q25 and MiXCR, keeping productive beta chains. Every distinct CDR3 protein forms one entry, paired with its most common genes and DNA. Recorded for this sample are roughly 1,700,000 distinct CDR3 sequences; 28% of them occurred a single time. The ten largest clones capture 7% to 9% of the sample. Material: blood. These receptors were taken from a woman in her thirties in good health.

The CDR3 sequence is CASRYYRTGGYGYTF. CDR3 nucleotides: TGTGCCAGCAGATACTACCGGACAGGGGGCTATGGCTACACCTTC. The genes are TRBV28 and TRBJ1-2; 10 bases align to TRBD1. Germline CDR1 reads MDHEN; CDR2 reads SYDVKM. After removal of 6 bases from V and 4 bases from J, the junction contained 8 bases not matched to a gene. This CDR3 contains 15 residues.

The gene calls are TRBV2 and TRBJ2-7; 8 positions agree with TRBD1. With 2 bases clipped from V and 3 bases from J, the junction kept 6 bases outside the gene matches. Looked up from germline, CDR1 is SNHLY and CDR2 is FYNNEI. This CDR3 is built from 15 residues. The CDR3 sequence: CASSEKDRVFYEQYF. The CDR3 nucleotides read TGTGCCAGCAGTGAAAAGGACAGGGTATTCTACGAGCAGTACTTC.

The chain carries TRBV6-6 and TRBJ1-3, with D maybe TRBD1 (5 bases). This CDR3 has 15 amino acids. The germline V gene encodes CDR1 MNHNY and CDR2 SVGAGI (reference sequence). Trimming left V 6 bases short and J 2 bases short, with 14 bases between. CDR3 amino acids: CASSLTPTAGNTIYF. The CDR3 region has the DNA TGTGCCAGCAGCCTAACACCGACAGCTGGAAACACCATATATTTT.

Notes on this clonotype: With a much larger clone just one base away, this may be a read error. The CDR3 DNA reads TGCGCCAGCAGCCAAGGAGGAGGCGGGGGGACCCAGTACTTC. The encoded protein is CASSQGGGGGTQYF. The chain links TRBV4-1 to TRBJ2-5; 7 positions match TRBD2. Germline V gene data show CDR1 as MGHRA and CDR2 as YSYEKL. Germline trimming cut 1 base from V and 7 bases from J; bases unmatched to any gene: 6. CDR3 length equals 14 residues.

V is TRBV6-2 or TRBV6-3 and J is TRBJ2-7; 8 bases match TRBD2. The CDR3 is made up of 15 amino acids. Trimming removed 7 bases from V and 5 bases from J; junction bases left unmatched: 13. CDR1 is MNHEY, CDR2 SVGEGT, per germline. In nucleotides, the CDR3 is TGTGCCAGCACCTCTCAGGCAGCGGGAGACCACGAGCAGTACTTC. Translated, it gives CASTSQAAGDHEQYF.

This clonotype was counted only a few times. V gene TRBV3-1 combines with J gene TRBJ2-7; the match to TRBD1 covers 7 bases. The CDR3 extends over 15 amino acids. Germline V lookup: CDR1 LGHDT, CDR2 YNNKEL (reference sequence). V lost 4 bases, J lost 4 bases, and 10 bases stayed unmatched. This chain's CDR3 is CASSPRRTGRYEQYF. CDR3 DNA: TGTGCCAGCAGCCCCAGAAGGACAGGCCGGTACGAGCAGTACTTC.

In this sample, this clonotype turned up a few times. V and J are TRBV7-9 and TRBJ1-1; 9 nucleotides align to TRBD1. This CDR3 is built from 14 residues. Looked up from germline, CDR1 is SEHNR and CDR2 is FQNEAQ (reference sequence). Germline trimming cut 4 bases from V and 5 bases from J; bases unmatched to any gene: 5. The CDR3 nucleotides are TGTGCCAGCAGCTCCGGGACAGGGCATACTGAAGCTTTCTTT. Translating it yields CASSSGTGHTEAFF.

The CDR3 is CATSVDRVNYGYTF. The CDR3 region has the DNA TGTGCCACCAGCGTCGACAGAGTTAACTATGGCTACACCTTC. The chain has TRBV10-3 and TRBJ1-2; possibly TRBD1 for D (5 bases). Germline V gene data show CDR1 as ENHRY and CDR2 as SYGVKD. This CDR3 is 14 amino acids long. Trimming removed 10 bases from V and 1 base from J, with 16 bases in between.

As for this clonotype: This may come from a read error, since a much larger clone is one base off. The chain employs TRBV29-1 and TRBJ1-5; D is undetermined. The CDR3 covers 12 residues. Germline V gives CDR1 SQVTM, CDR2 ANQGSEA. CDR3 DNA sequence: TGCAGCGTGAGCAGCCTCAATCGGCCCCAGCATTTT. Protein sequence: CSVSSLNRPQHF.

The V gene is TRBV11-1, the J gene TRBJ2-3, with D tentatively TRBD2 (7 bases). V was shortened by 3 bases and J by 6 bases, with 19 bases between the two germline ends. Germline V lookup: CDR1 SGHAT, CDR2 FQDESV (reference sequence). This CDR3 has 16 residues. The CDR3 reads CASSFDGGPPADTQYF. In nucleotides, the CDR3 is TGTGCCAGCAGCTTCGACGGGGGGCCTCCTGCGGATACGCAGTATTTT.

The chain has TRBV28 and TRBJ2-5; D gene uncertain. The CDR3 spans 15 residues. The germline CDR1 and CDR2 sequences are MDHEN and SYDVKM. V dropped 6 bases and J dropped 11 bases, with 25 bases sitting between them. The CDR3 DNA reads as TGTGCCAGCAGCCCACCGTCGGCAGCTACCTACAAGCAGTACTTC. Translated: CASSPPSAATYKQYF.

The genes are TRBV10-3 and TRBJ1-2; D perhaps matches TRBD1 (6 bases). Germline-derived CDR1 and CDR2 are ENHRY and SYGVKD. Trimming took 10 bases from V and 5 from J, leaving 20 bases between them. CDR3 length equals 14 residues. CDR3 protein: CATTGAGGVYGYTF. DNA of the CDR3: TGTGCCACCACGGGGGCCGGCGGGGTTTATGGCTACACCTTC.

The rearrangement links TRBV19 to TRBJ2-2; D is unclear. V lost 4 bases to trimming and J lost 3 bases, with 9 bases between them. Germline assignment: CDR1 LNHDA and CDR2 SQIVND (reference sequence). CDR3 size: 14 residues. The CDR3 sequence is CASSRGQYTGELFF. CDR3 sequence (DNA): TGTGCCAGTAGTAGGGGTCAGTACACCGGGGAGCTGTTTTTT.